This record covers a single T cell receptor (beta chain). The antigen is undetermined. RNA transcripts served as the template for amplifying TCR beta CDR3 regions. During a first-round RT-PCR of the TCR CDR3, the HTBI primer set was used. TCRdb called the multiplex PCR reads again in MiXCR, with one record for every CDR3 protein. Of roughly 500,000 distinct CDR3 sequences in the sample, about 20% were seen once. Clinical symptoms, serum thyroxine and TRAb, thyroid ultrasound and orbital computed tomography together formed the diagnostic basis. The sample comes from a study of T cells in Graves' hyperthyroidism and ophthalmopathy. Study-level information: Pretreatment peripheral blood was obtained at initial diagnosis. Whole-study findings and limits: Blood also carried most thyroid clonotypes expanded above 0.001. With a median lead of approximately six months before onset, the model predicted ophthalmopathy.

Germline-derived CDR1 and CDR2 are SGHRS and YFSETQ. J lost 8 bases, V lost 4 bases, and 13 bases had no gene match. The CDR3 is 15 amino acids. The origin of this receptor is a woman in her 70s with Graves' ophthalmopathy. Source material: blood. This rearrangement joins TRBV5-1 to TRBJ1-1; TRBD1 aligns across 8 bases. As DNA, the CDR3 is TGCGCCAGCAGCGTTCGGCCGACAGGGGCGGCGGAAGCTTTCTTT. It specifies CASSVRPTGAAEAFF. Full variable domain (remainder filled in from reference TRBV5-1 and TRBJ1-1): KAGVTQTPRYLIKTRGQQVTLSCSPISGHRSVSWYQQTPGQGLQFLFEYFSETQRNKGNFPGRFSGRQFSNSRSEMNVSTLELGDSALYLCASSVRPTGAAEAFFGQGTRLTVV.